This T cell receptor (beta chain) came from a study of shared clonotypes between healthy human individuals. Whole-study results and caveats: Among a few donors, about 4.6% of naive CD4 clonotypes were found in common.

With respect to this clone: As yet, its antigen is unknown.

Several immunoSEQ plates received, in even portions, the genomic DNA of each subset. Produced via immunoSEQ multiplex PCR; TCRdb's table is partial and in-frame only. This repertoire shows millions of clones, about 95% found once; its top ten account for 0.1% to 0.15%. Sequencing input: naive CD4+ T cells sorted from blood. The subset: CD45RA+ positively selected. The receptor was isolated from a man between 18 and 35 years old in good health.

CDR3 bases: TGTGCCAGCAGTGGGCTGGGAGGGGCACGGGAGACCCAGTACTTC. Translating gives CASSGLGGARETQYF. The V gene is TRBV9, the J gene TRBJ2-5; the match to TRBD2 covers 7 bases. Germline CDR1 reads SGDLS; CDR2 reads YYNGEE. V was pared by 5 bases and J by 5 bases, with 12 bases of the junction left unmatched. This CDR3 contains 15 residues. The whole variable domain, filled in from reference TRBV9 and TRBJ2-5, reads DSGVTQTPKHLITATGQRVTLRCSPRSGDLSVYWYQQSLDQGLQFLIQYYNGEERAKGNILERFSAQQFPDLHSELNLSSLELGDSALYFCASSGLGGARETQYFGPGTRLLVL.